The clone carrying this TCR beta chain was found once. This specimen belongs to a study of cytomegalovirus exposure and HLA in healthy donors. Germline lookup yields CDR1 KGHSH and CDR2 LQKENI. This CDR3 spans 14 amino acids. Trimming at V came to 5 bases and at J to 5 bases, leaving 7 bases not matched to a gene. Researchers ran the PCR with 60 Vbeta and 13 Jbeta primers. The data were produced by immunoSEQ multiplex PCR, yet TCRdb's version contains in-frame clones alone and is incomplete. The table lists about 120,000 clones, 75% of them singletons. The receptor comes from a woman aged 40 to 49 in good health and CMV-seropositive. The genes are TRBV18 and TRBJ1-1; TRBD1 aligns across 8 bases. Sequenced input: PBMCs. In DNA form, the CDR3 reads TGTGCCAGCTCAATAGGACAGGGAGGAACTGAAGCTTTCTTT. Residues: CASSIGQGGTEAFF.